This TCR beta chain was recovered during a study of graft-versus-host responses after intestinal transplantation. General study findings and limits: Recipient marrow held GvH clones, some first seen in ileum or blood.

Measured with immunoSEQ multiplex PCR; TCRdb has only the in-frame clones, and not every one. The sample gives under 50,000 clones, just under 90% of which show up once; 7.1% is in the top ten. Notes on this clone: No antigen is known for it.

The receptor was derived from a human patient who received an intestinal transplant, so some T cells may come from the graft donor. The starting material was PBMCs, obtained just under 270 days after transplant.

CDR3 protein: CASRDRGGSPHNEQYF. The CDR3 region has the DNA TGTGCCAGCAGGGATCGGGGGGGATCCCCTCACAATGAGCAGTACTTC. The gene calls are TRBV2 and TRBJ2-7, with 8 bases matching TRBD2. The germline V gene encodes CDR1 SNHLY and CDR2 FYNNEI. J gave up 7 bases and V 6 bases, and 17 bases lay outside the gene matches. This CDR3 has 16 residues.